The TCR beta chain described here comes from a study of CD4 T cells in relation to SARS-CoV-2 and coronaviruses. About the research overall: ViraFEST: roughly 10-day antigen culture of PBMCs, then TCR beta CDR3 sequencing. Points from the study as a whole: SARS-CoV-2-driven expansion was significantly weaker in crossreactive than monoreactive clones. In around 60% of donors, memory CD4+ clonotypes crossrecognized SARS-CoV-2 and at least one common cold coronavirus spike.

Unmatched junction bases numbered 15, after V lost 0 bases and J lost 8 bases. The CDR3 contains 17 residues. Germline CDR1 and CDR2: SGDLS and YYNGEE. Before the COVID-19 pandemic, during about 2011-2019, CD4+ T cells were taken from unexposed donors. Isolation of CD4+ T cells took place after about 10 days in culture. Unexposed-donor CD4+ T cells were probed with SARS-CoV-2 S/N and four cold-coronavirus spikes, cells permitting. As concerns this clone: Its antigen is undetermined.

The protocol was immunoSEQ multiplex PCR, while the TCRdb copy is restricted to in-frame clones and leaves out a portion. The repertoire holds about 27,000 clones, with 60% to 85% as singletons. This clonotype originated in a human donor in good health. Specimen: CD4+ T cells from PBMCs, cultured in vitro. The chain uses TRBV9 and TRBJ2-3; 7 bases match TRBD2. CDR3 nucleotides: TGTGCCAGCAGCGTAGGAGGCGGGGGAGCGGTTGGGGGTACGCAGTATTTT. Translation gives CASSVGGGGAVGGTQYF. Drawing the rest from reference TRBV9 and TRBJ2-3, the complete variable domain is DSGVTQTPKHLITATGQRVTLRCSPRSGDLSVYWYQQSLDQGLQFLIQYYNGEERAKGNILERFSAQQFPDLHSELNLSSLELGDSALYFCASSVGGGGAVGGTQYFGPGTRLTVL.